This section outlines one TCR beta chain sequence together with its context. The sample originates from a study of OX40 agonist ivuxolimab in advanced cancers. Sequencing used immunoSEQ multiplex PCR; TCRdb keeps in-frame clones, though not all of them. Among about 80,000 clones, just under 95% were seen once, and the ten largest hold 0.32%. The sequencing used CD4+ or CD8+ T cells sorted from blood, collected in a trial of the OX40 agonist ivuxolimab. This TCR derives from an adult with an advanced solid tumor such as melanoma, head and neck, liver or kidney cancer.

In DNA, the CDR3 is TGTGCCAGCTCACCACCTTTAGCCTCCCAAGCTGAAGCTTTCTTT. Translation gives CASSPPLASQAEAFF. V and J are TRBV18 and TRBJ1-1; no clear D gene. Trimming cost V 0 bases and J 6 bases, with 14 bases left between them. This CDR3 region has 15 residues. Germline V CDR1 and CDR2: KGHSH, LQKENI.